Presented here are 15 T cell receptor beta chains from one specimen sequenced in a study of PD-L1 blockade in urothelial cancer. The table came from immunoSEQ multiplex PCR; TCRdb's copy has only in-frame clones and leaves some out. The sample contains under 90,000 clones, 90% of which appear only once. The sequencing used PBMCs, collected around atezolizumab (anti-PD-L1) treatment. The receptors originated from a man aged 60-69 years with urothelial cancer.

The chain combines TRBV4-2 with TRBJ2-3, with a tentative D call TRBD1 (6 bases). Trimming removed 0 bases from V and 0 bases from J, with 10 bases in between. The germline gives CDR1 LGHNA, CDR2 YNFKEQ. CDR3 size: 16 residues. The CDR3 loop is CASSQEGQYSTDTQYF. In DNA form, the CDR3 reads TGTGCCAGCAGCCAAGAAGGACAGTATAGCACAGATACGCAGTATTTT.

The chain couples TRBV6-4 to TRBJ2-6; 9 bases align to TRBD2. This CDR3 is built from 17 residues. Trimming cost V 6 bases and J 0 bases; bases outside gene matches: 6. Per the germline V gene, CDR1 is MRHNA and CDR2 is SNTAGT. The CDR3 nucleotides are TGTGCCAGCAGCCGACTAGCGGTTAGCTCTGGGGCCAACGTCCTGACTTTC. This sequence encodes CASSRLAVSSGANVLTF.

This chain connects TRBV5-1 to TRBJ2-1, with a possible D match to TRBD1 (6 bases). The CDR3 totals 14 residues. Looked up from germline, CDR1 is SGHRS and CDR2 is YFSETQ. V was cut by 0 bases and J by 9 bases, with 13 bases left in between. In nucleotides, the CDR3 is TGCGCCAGCAGCTTGGACACAGGGTTTGGTGAGCAGTTCTTC. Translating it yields CASSLDTGFGEQFF.

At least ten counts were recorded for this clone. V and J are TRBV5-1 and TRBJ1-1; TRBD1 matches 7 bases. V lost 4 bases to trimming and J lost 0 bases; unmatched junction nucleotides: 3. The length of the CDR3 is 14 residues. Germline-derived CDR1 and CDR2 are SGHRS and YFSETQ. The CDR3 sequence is CASSGGQMNTEAFF. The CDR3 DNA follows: TGCGCCAGCAGCGGGGGACAGATGAACACTGAAGCTTTCTTT.

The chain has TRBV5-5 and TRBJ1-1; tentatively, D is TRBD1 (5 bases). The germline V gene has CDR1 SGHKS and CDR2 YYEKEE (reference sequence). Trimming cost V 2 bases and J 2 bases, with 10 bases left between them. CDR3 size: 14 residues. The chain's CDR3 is CASSFGGVNTEAFF. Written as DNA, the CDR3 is TGTGCCAGCAGCTTCGGGGGAGTCAACACTGAAGCTTTCTTT.

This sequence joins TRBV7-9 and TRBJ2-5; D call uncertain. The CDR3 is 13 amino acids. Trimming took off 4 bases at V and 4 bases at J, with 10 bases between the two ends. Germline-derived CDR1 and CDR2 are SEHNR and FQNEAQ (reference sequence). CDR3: CASSSERTETQYF. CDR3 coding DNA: TGTGCCAGCAGCTCAGAAAGAACAGAGACCCAGTACTTC.

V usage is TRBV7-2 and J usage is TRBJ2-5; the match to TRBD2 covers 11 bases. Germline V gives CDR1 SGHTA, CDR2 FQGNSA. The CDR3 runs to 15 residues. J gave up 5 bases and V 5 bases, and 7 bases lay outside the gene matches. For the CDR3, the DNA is TGTGCCAGCAGCCCCATAGCGGGGGGGCCTGAGACCCAGTACTTC. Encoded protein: CASSPIAGGPETQYF.

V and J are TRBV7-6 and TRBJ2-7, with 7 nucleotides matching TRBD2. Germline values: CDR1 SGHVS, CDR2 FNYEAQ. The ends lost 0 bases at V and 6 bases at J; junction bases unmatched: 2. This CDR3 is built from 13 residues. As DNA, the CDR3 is TGTGCCAGCAGCTTAGCCGGGGGGTTCGAGCAGTACTTC. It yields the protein CASSLAGGFEQYF.

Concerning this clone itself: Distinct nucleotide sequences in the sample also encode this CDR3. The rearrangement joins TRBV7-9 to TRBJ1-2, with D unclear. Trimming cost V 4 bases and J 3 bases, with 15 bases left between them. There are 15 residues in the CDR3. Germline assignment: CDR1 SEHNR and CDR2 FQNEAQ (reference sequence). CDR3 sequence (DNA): TGTGCCAGCAGCTCTGGAGGACGGAGTTACTATGGCTACACCTTC. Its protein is CASSSGGRSYYGYTF.

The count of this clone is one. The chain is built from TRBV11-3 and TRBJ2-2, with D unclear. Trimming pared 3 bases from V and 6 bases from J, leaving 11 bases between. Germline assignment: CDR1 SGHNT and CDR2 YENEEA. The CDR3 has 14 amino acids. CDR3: CASSFTVESGELFF. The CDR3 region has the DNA TGTGCCAGCAGCTTTACGGTTGAGTCCGGGGAGCTGTTTTTT.

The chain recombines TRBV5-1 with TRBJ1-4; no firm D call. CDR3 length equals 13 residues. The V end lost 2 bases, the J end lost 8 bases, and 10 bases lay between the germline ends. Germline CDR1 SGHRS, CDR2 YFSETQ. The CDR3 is CASSFLTNEKLFF. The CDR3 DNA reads TGCGCCAGCAGCTTTCTGACAAACGAAAAACTGTTTTTT. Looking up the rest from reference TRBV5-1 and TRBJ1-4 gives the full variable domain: KAGVTQTPRYLIKTRGQQVTLSCSPISGHRSVSWYQQTPGQGLQFLFEYFSETQRNKGNFPGRFSGRQFSNSRSEMNVSTLELGDSALYLCASSFLTNEKLFFGSGTQLSVL.

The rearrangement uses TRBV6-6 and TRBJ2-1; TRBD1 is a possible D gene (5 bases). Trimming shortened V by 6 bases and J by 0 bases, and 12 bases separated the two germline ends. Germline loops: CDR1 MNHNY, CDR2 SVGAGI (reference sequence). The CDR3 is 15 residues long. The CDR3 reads CASSPDRSSYNEQFF. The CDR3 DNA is TGTGCCAGCAGCCCAGACAGAAGCTCCTACAATGAGCAGTTCTTC.

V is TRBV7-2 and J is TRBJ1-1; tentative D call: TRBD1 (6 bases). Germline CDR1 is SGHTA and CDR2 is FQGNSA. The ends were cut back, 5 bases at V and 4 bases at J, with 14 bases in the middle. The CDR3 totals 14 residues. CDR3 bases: TGTGCCAGCAGCCTATCCCAGGGGAGCACTGAAGCTTTCTTT. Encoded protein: CASSLSQGSTEAFF. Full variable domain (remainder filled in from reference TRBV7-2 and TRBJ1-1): GAGVSQSPSNKVTEKGKDVELRCDPISGHTALYWYRQSLGQGLEFLIYFQGNSAPDKSGLPSDRFSAERTGGSVSTLTIQRTQQEDSAVYLCASSLSQGSTEAFFGQGTRLTVV.

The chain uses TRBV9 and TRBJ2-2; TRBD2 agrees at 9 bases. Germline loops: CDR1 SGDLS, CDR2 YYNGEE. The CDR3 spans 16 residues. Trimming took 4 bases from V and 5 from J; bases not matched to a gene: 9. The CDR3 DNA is TGTGCCAGCAGCTCCCCTAGCGGGATCGTAACCGGGGAGCTGTTTTTT. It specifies CASSSPSGIVTGELFF.

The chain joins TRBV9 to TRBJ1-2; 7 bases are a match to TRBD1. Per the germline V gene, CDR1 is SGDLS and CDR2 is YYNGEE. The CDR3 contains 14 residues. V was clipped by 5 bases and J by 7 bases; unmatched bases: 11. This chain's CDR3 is CASSAEGAYRGYTF. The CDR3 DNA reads TGTGCCAGCAGTGCAGAGGGGGCTTATCGTGGCTACACCTTC.